A selection of T cell receptor beta chains follows, all from one sample in a study of blood T cell repertoires in COVID-19. Clones were read by immunoSEQ multiplex PCR, and TCRdb kept only the in-frame ones, dropping some. The table records about 90,000 clones, around 80% of them present only once. The specimen sequenced was peripheral blood. These receptors were obtained from a man aged 70-80 years with acute or convalescent COVID-19. CDR3s include the opening cysteine and the closing phenylalanine or tryptophan. D genes are given only for firm matches. Rows give clone size only sometimes, using once, few, many, or a class for an expanded clone.

CDR3nt	CDR3aa	len	abundance	d_gene	v_gene	j_gene
TGTGCCAGCAGTACGACAGGGTTTACTGAAGCTTTCTTT	CASSTTGFTEAFF	13	many	TRBD1	TRBV7-9	TRBJ1-1
TGTGCCAGCAGCCAGGGGGGATACGAGCAGTACTTC	CASSQGGYEQYF	12	NA	NA	TRBV3-1/TRBV3-2	TRBJ2-7
TGTGCCAGCAGCTCGACGACAGGGGGGGAAGAGACCCAGTACTTC	CASSSTTGGEETQYF	15	NA	TRBD1	TRBV7-9	TRBJ2-5
TGTGCCATCAGTACACTCGAGACAGACGGCTACACCTTC	CAISTLETDGYTF	13	NA	NA	TRBV10-3	TRBJ1-2
TGTGCCAGCAGCTTACAGTCACAGGGCGGGGGTACGGATACGCAGTATTTT	CASSLQSQGGGTDTQYF	17	NA	NA	TRBV7-3	TRBJ2-3
TGTGCCATCTCTGGGGAAGGGGCACAAGAGACCCAGTACTTC	CAISGEGAQETQYF	14	few	NA	TRBV10-3	TRBJ2-5
TGTGCCAGCAGGACTAGCGGGAGTGGGGAGCAGTACTTC	CASRTSGSGEQYF	13	NA	TRBD2	TRBV6-5	TRBJ2-7
TGCAGCGTTGACAGCTCTGGGGCCAACGTCCTGACTTTC	CSVDSSGANVLTF	13	NA	NA	TRBV29-1	TRBJ2-6
TGCGCCAGCAGCCTCCCGACAGAGAATGAGCAGTTCTTC	CASSLPTENEQFF	13	NA	NA	TRBV5-1	TRBJ2-1
TGTGCCAGCAGTCCTACAGGAGGGTCCCTCAATGAGCAGTTCTTC	CASSPTGGSLNEQFF	15	NA	NA	TRBV6-5	TRBJ2-1
TGCGCCAGCAGCCAAGGGTGGCCGTTTAACTATGGCTACACCTTC	CASSQGWPFNYGYTF	15	once	NA	TRBV4-1	TRBJ1-2
TGTGTCAGCACTCCCTCGGCGGGATGGGGCTATGGCTACACCTTC	CVSTPSAGWGYGYTF	15	NA	NA	TRBV28	TRBJ1-2
TGTGCCAGCAGTTTACGGACAGGGAGGCATGAGCAGTTCTTC	CASSLRTGRHEQFF	14	NA	TRBD1	TRBV28	TRBJ2-1
TGTGCCAGCAGGGAAGGCAGGGAATATGGCTACACCTTC	CASREGREYGYTF	13	NA	NA	TRBV2	TRBJ1-2
TGTGCCAGCACTTTAACTCGGTCCCGGGACACTGAAGCTTTCTTT	CASTLTRSRDTEAFF	15	NA	NA	TRBV2	TRBJ1-1
TGCGCCAGCAGCACTTATCTGGACTGGGGAGAGACCCAGTACTTC	CASSTYLDWGETQYF	15	NA	NA	TRBV5-1	TRBJ2-5
TGTGCCAGTAGTATAGATCGCGGTGAGCAGTTCTTC	CASSIDRGEQFF	12	NA	NA	TRBV19	TRBJ2-1
TGTGCCACCAGCAGAGGAGGCGACTTAGGGGGCTTCAATGAAAAACTGTTTTTT	CATSRGGDLGGFNEKLFF	18	once	TRBD1	TRBV15	TRBJ1-4
TGTGCCAGCAGCCAAGATCGGGTCTTAAACTATGGCTACACCTTC	CASSQDRVLNYGYTF	15	NA	NA	TRBV3-1/TRBV3-2	TRBJ1-2
TGTGCCAGCAGTGAAGAGAGAGCGGTTAACTATGGCTACACCTTC	CASSEERAVNYGYTF	15	NA	NA	TRBV6-1	TRBJ1-2
TGCGCCAGCAGTTATCCGGGGGGCTATGGCTACACCTTC	CASSYPGGYGYTF	13	NA	NA	TRBV10-2	TRBJ1-2
TGTGCCAGCAGCTTGGTTTCAGGGGACACCGGGGAGCTGTTTTTT	CASSLVSGDTGELFF	15	NA	NA	TRBV5-4	TRBJ2-2
TGTGCCAGCAGTCCTCGGGGATACAATCAGCCCCAGCATTTT	CASSPRGYNQPQHF	14	NA	NA	TRBV27	TRBJ1-5
TGTGCCAGCAGCTTGGGGGCCTGGGACACTGAAGCTTTCTTT	CASSLGAWDTEAFF	14	NA	NA	TRBV9	TRBJ1-1
TGTGCCAGCAGCTCCATTTTCGGGCTGGGGCCCTACGAGCAGTACTTC	CASSSIFGLGPYEQYF	16	NA	NA	TRBV11-2	TRBJ2-7
TGTGCCAGCAGTTTACAGGGCCAGGATGGCTACACCTTC	CASSLQGQDGYTF	13	NA	NA	TRBV28	TRBJ1-2
TGTGCCAGCAGTTTGTTCCCCACTGGAAACACCATATATTTT	CASSLFPTGNTIYF	14	NA	NA	TRBV28	TRBJ1-3
TGCGCCAGCAGCCCCAAGACAGGACCCTACGAGCAGTACTTC	CASSPKTGPYEQYF	14	NA	NA	TRBV4-1	TRBJ2-7
TGTGCCAGCTCGACAGGGAATGGAGAAAAACTGTTTTTT	CASSTGNGEKLFF	13	NA	TRBD1	TRBV18	TRBJ1-4
TGTGCCAGCAGCTTCCGTCTGGGGAGGTCTTACAATGAGCAGTTCTTC	CASSFRLGRSYNEQFF	16	few	NA	TRBV5-5	TRBJ2-1
TGTGCCAGCAGCATACGGGTGGCCTATAATTCACCCCTCCACTTT	CASSIRVAYNSPLHF	15	NA	NA	TRBV7-3	TRBJ1-6
TGTGCCAGTAGTATAGGGGGGACTTGGCGCGACACCGGGGAGCTGTTTTTT	CASSIGGTWRDTGELFF	17	NA	NA	TRBV19	TRBJ2-2
TGTGCCAGCAGTTCCCACAGGGTTCTTCATCAGCCCCAGCATTTT	CASSSHRVLHQPQHF	15	NA	NA	TRBV28	TRBJ1-5
TGTGCCAGCAGCCACTGGGCGGGTACTGAAGCTTTCTTT	CASSHWAGTEAFF	13	once	NA	TRBV7-8	TRBJ1-1
TGCGCCAGCAGCCAAACGCAGGACAGGGGAGACACTGAAGCTTTCTTT	CASSQTQDRGDTEAFF	16	few	TRBD1	TRBV4-1	TRBJ1-1
TGTGCCAGTAGCCGTGAGGGGGGGAGAGGCCTCTATGAGCAGTTCTTC	CASSREGGRGLYEQFF	16	NA	NA	TRBV19	TRBJ2-1
TGTGCCAGCAGTTTAGCAGGGGATGCGACTGAAGCTTTCTTT	CASSLAGDATEAFF	14	NA	NA	TRBV6-5	TRBJ1-1
TGTGCCACCAGCAGAGATCTCCCAGGGCGGGACAGCACAGATACGCAGTATTTT	CATSRDLPGRDSTDTQYF	18	NA	NA	TRBV15	TRBJ2-3
TGTGCCAGCACTCCGGGGATGAACACTGAAGCTTTCTTT	CASTPGMNTEAFF	13	few	NA	TRBV6-5	TRBJ1-1
TGTGCCAGCAGTATTGCTGGGGCGTCGGGGGTTAATTCACCCCTCCACTTT	CASSIAGASGVNSPLHF	17	NA	NA	TRBV28	TRBJ1-6
TGTGCCAGCAGCTTAGCCTCGGACAGGCCTAACTATGGCTACACCTTC	CASSLASDRPNYGYTF	16	NA	TRBD1	TRBV11-1	TRBJ1-2
TGTGCCAGCACTCGGGGAGGACAGGGTCGGACTGAAGCTTTCTTT	CASTRGGQGRTEAFF	15	NA	TRBD1	TRBV6-5	TRBJ1-1
TGTGCCAGCATGGGAGGGTCGGATGAGCAGTTCTTC	CASMGGSDEQFF	12	NA	TRBD2	TRBV2	TRBJ2-1